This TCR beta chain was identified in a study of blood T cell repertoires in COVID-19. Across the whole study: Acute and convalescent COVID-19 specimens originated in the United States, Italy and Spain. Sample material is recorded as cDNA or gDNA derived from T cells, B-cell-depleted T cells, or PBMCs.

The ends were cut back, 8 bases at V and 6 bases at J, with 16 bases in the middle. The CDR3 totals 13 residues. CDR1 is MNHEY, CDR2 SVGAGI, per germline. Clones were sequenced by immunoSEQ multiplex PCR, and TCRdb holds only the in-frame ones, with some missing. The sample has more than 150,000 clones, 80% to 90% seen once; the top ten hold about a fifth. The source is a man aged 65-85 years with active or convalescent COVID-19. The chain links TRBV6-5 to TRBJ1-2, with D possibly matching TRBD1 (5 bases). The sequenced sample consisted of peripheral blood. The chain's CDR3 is CASRWGGGDGYTF. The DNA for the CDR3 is TGTGCCAGCCGATGGGGCGGCGGCGATGGCTACACCTTC.